These 8 T cell receptor beta chains came from one sample sequenced in a study of cytomegalovirus exposure and HLA in healthy donors. The PCR used 60 Vbeta and 13 Jbeta primers. Method: immunoSEQ multiplex PCR; TCRdb's copy keeps in-frame clones and lacks some. This sample has about 150,000 clones, with under 90% found just once. The sample comprised PBMCs. The source is a boy aged 2-9 years in good health and CMV-seronegative.

The CDR3 loop is CASSFAGPNTGELFF. The DNA of the CDR3 is TGTGCCAGCAGCTTCGCGGGGCCGAACACCGGGGAGCTGTTTTTT. V is TRBV7-6 and J is TRBJ2-2, with a tentative D call TRBD2 (6 bases). The CDR3 sequence is 15 residues long. In germline, CDR1 is SGHVS, CDR2 FNYEAQ. V was shortened by 3 bases and J by 0 bases, with 8 bases between the two germline ends.

The chain has TRBV28 and TRBJ2-7; 9 positions match TRBD2. V dropped 5 bases and J dropped 3; count of bases not matched to a gene: 11. The CDR3 contains 16 residues. CDR1 is MDHEN and CDR2 is SYDVKM in the germline V gene. The CDR3 nucleotides are TGTGCCAGCAGTCCTCGAGTAGGACTAGCGAGCTACGAGCAGTACTTC. Translation: CASSPRVGLASYEQYF.

The CDR3 coding sequence is TGTGCCATTAGGATTAGACAGGGGTCTAACTATGGCTACACCTTC. This gives the protein CAIRIRQGSNYGYTF. V gene TRBV19 combines with J gene TRBJ1-2, with TRBD1 matching over 8 bases. V lost 10 bases and J lost 0; bases outside the gene matches: 10. Per germline, CDR1 LNHDA and CDR2 SQIVND (reference sequence). The CDR3 extends over 15 amino acids.

This clone was found a few times. This chain connects TRBV5-1 to TRBJ2-7; D perhaps matches TRBD2 (6 bases). Germline V CDR1 and CDR2: SGHRS, YFSETQ. The CDR3 runs to 15 residues. The V and J ends lost 3 bases and 5 bases respectively, with 18 bases between them. CDR3: CASSSVSGAQNEQYF. In nucleotides, the CDR3 is TGCGCCAGCAGCTCCGTTTCGGGAGCTCAGAACGAGCAGTACTTC.

V usage is TRBV6-1 and J usage is TRBJ2-1; TRBD2 agrees at 8 bases. Germline V lookup: CDR1 MNHNS, CDR2 SASEGT. CDR3 length: 15 amino acids. The V and J ends lost 5 bases and 14 bases, in that order; junction bases with no gene match: 17. CDR3 sequence reads: CASSPGGLRNDGKFF. DNA of the CDR3: TGTGCCAGCAGTCCGGGGGGGCTACGAAACGACGGGAAGTTCTTC.

The chain links TRBV6-5 to TRBJ2-1, with TRBD2 matching 13 bases. V trimming: 2 bases; J trimming: 15 bases; junction bases outside the gene matches: 7. Germline V gene lookup returns CDR1 MNHEY and CDR2 SVGAGI. This CDR3 has 14 amino acids. The CDR3 loop reads CASSYTSGRAGTFF. The CDR3 DNA sequence: TGTGCCAGCAGTTACACTAGCGGGAGGGCCGGGACGTTCTTC.

In its sample, this clone was seen a few times. The CDR3: CASSPRGSSNEQFF. CDR3 DNA sequence: TGTGCCAGCAGCCCGCGCGGGAGTTCAAATGAGCAGTTCTTC. The chain recombines TRBV9 with TRBJ2-1, with 7 bases lining up with TRBD2. V was pared by 4 bases and J by 7 bases, with 8 bases of the junction left unmatched. CDR3 size: 14 residues. Looked up from germline, CDR1 is SGDLS and CDR2 is YYNGEE.

The J gene is TRBJ1-4, the V gene TRBV2; no reliable D call. Per germline, CDR1 SNHLY and CDR2 FYNNEI. The CDR3 runs to 12 residues. Trimming cost V 6 bases and J 4 bases, with 6 bases left between them. CDR3 sequence: CASRQSNEKLFF. Written as DNA, the CDR3 is TGTGCCAGCAGACAAAGTAATGAAAAACTGTTTTTT.